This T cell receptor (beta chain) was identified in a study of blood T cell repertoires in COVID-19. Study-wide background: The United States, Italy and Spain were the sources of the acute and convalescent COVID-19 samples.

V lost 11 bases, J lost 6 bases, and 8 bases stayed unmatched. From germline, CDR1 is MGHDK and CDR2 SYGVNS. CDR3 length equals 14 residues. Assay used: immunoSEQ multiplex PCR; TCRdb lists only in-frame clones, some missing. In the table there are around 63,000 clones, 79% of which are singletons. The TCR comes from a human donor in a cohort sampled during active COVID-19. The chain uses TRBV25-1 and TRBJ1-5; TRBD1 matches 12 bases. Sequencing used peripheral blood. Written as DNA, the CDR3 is TGTGCCTTAACCGGGACAGGGGGCATTCAGCCCCAGCATTTT. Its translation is CALTGTGGIQPQHF.